The 28 T cell receptor beta chains reported below all come from one sample, sequenced in a study of T cells after yellow fever vaccination. TCRdb fed the 5' RACE reads into MiXCR, producing one record per CDR3 protein. The top ten clones hold just under 15% of a sample with around 590,000 distinct CDR3 sequences, about 12% of them seen once. Sequencing used PBMCs, obtained on the day of the yellow fever booster vaccination. Source of these receptors: a man aged 25-40 years who received the YFV17D yellow fever vaccine.

The gene calls are TRBV14 and TRBJ2-1; D is possibly TRBD2 (5 bases). Trimming pared 4 bases from V and 5 bases from J, leaving 12 bases between. CDR1 and CDR2 (germline): SGHDN, FVKESK. This CDR3 region has 14 residues. CDR3 loop: CASSPGFNDNEQFF. The CDR3 DNA reads as TGTGCCAGCAGCCCGGGATTTAACGACAATGAGCAGTTCTTC. The full variable domain, in which reference TRBV14 and TRBJ2-1 provide the parts outside the CDR3, is EAGVTQFPSHSVIEKGQTVTLRCDPISGHDNLYWYRRVMGKEIKFLLHFVKESKQDESGMPNNRFLAERTGGTYSTLKVQPAELEDSGVYFCASSPGFNDNEQFFGPGTRLTVL.

The chain combines TRBV10-1 with TRBJ2-7, with D perhaps TRBD2 (6 bases). CDR1 and CDR2 from the germline V gene are WNHNN and SYGVQD (reference sequence). This CDR3 comprises 16 residues. Trimming left V 2 bases short and J 7 bases short, with 21 bases between. CDR3 sequence reads: CASSEDGETGVREQYF. CDR3 DNA sequence: TGCGCCAGCAGTGAGGATGGGGAAACGGGAGTCCGGGAGCAGTACTTC.

The chain uses TRBV7-2 and TRBJ1-2; no reliable D call. V lost 3 bases, J lost 7 bases, and 9 bases lay in between. This CDR3 comprises 12 residues. Germline-derived CDR1 and CDR2 are SGHTA and FQGNSA. The CDR3 sequence: CASSFFSSGYTF. The CDR3 DNA reads TGTGCCAGCAGCTTCTTCTCTTCTGGCTACACCTTC.

This clonotype was recorded many times. The chain is built from TRBV7-2 and TRBJ2-1; TRBD2 matches at 10 bases. This CDR3 spans 15 amino acids. Trimming at V came to 1 base and at J to 9 bases, leaving 6 bases not matched to a gene. The germline V gene encodes CDR1 SGHTA and CDR2 FQGNSA. CDR3 DNA sequence: TGTGCCAGCAGCTTAGATCTAGCGGGAGTCGGTGAGCAGTTCTTC. It specifies CASSLDLAGVGEQFF.

This clonotype was counted only a few times. CDR3 in DNA: TGTGCCAGCAGTTTTTTGGAGCGGGATGGCTCCTACAATGAGCAGTTCTTC. It encodes CASSFLERDGSYNEQFF. V usage is TRBV28 and J usage is TRBJ2-1, with 7 bases fitting TRBD2. The V gene's germline CDR1 is MDHEN and CDR2 SYDVKM. The length of the CDR3 is 17 residues. V gave up 3 bases and J gave up 0 bases; unmatched junction bases: 8.

This chain uses TRBV12-3 or TRBV12-4 with TRBJ1-1; a weak D match, TRBD1 (5 bases). Trimming cost V 8 bases and J 0 bases, with 13 bases left between them. The CDR3 is 14 amino acids. Here the CDR3 reads CASRRGTVNTEAFF. The CDR3 DNA follows: TGTGCCAGCCGCCGCGGGACGGTGAACACTGAAGCTTTCTTT.

V usage is TRBV20-1 and J usage is TRBJ2-2, with D possibly being TRBD1 (6 bases). This CDR3 spans 15 amino acids. Trimming stripped 5 bases from V and 2 bases from J, with 15 bases between. In germline, CDR1 is DFQATT, CDR2 SNEGSKA (reference sequence). The CDR3 bases are TGCAGTGCTCCAATTGGGGACACAAACACCGGGGAGCTGTTTTTT. Translation gives CSAPIGDTNTGELFF.

The chain carries TRBV5-1 and TRBJ2-2; D is uncertain. The CDR3 spans 14 residues. Trimming took 0 bases from V and 4 from J, leaving 7 bases between them. The V gene's germline CDR1 is SGHRS and CDR2 YFSETQ. CDR3 in amino acids: CASSLETSTGELFF. The CDR3 DNA reads as TGCGCCAGCAGCTTGGAGACAAGCACCGGGGAGCTGTTTTTT.

This clonotype showed up just a few times. The chain joins TRBV28 to TRBJ2-3; a possible D gene is TRBD1 (5 bases). Trimming removed 6 bases at V and 2 bases at J, with 12 bases between. Germline V gene lookup returns CDR1 MDHEN and CDR2 SYDVKM. This CDR3 is built from 14 residues. The DNA of the CDR3 is TGTGCCAGCAGCCGAACAGGACACACAGATACGCAGTATTTT. This codes for CASSRTGHTDTQYF. Full variable domain (rest looked up from reference TRBV28 and TRBJ2-3): DVKVTQSSRYLVKRTGEKVFLECVQDMDHENMFWYRQDPGLGLRLIYFSYDVKMKEKGDIPEGYSVSREKKERFSLILESASTNQTSMYLCASSRTGHTDTQYFGPGTRLTVL.

This chain joins TRBV7-6 and TRBJ2-1; D unresolved. Germline V CDR1 and CDR2: SGHVS, FNYEAQ. V lost 5 bases to trimming and J lost 5 bases, with 13 bases between them. The CDR3 contains 14 residues. For the CDR3, the DNA is TGTGCCAGCAGCCAGTTGAGATCTGACAATGAGCAGTTCTTC. Its translation is CASSQLRSDNEQFF. The variable domain in full, with the rest retrieved from reference TRBV7-6 and TRBJ2-1, is GAGVSQSPRYKVTKRGQDVALRCDPISGHVSLYWYRQALGQGPEFLTYFNYEAQQDKSGLPNDRFSAERPEGSISTLTIQRTEQRDSAMYRCASSQLRSDNEQFFGPGTRLTVL.

The J gene is TRBJ2-7, the V gene TRBV5-1; TRBD1 matches 10 bases. Germline V lookup: CDR1 SGHRS, CDR2 YFSETQ. With 2 bases clipped from V and 11 bases from J, the junction kept 4 bases outside the gene matches. This CDR3 region has 12 residues. CDR3 in DNA: TGCGCCAGCAGCTTATCTGGACAGGGGGAGTACTTC. Its protein product is CASSLSGQGEYF.

The chain carries TRBV6-2 or TRBV6-3 and TRBJ1-2; the match to TRBD1 covers 8 bases. The CDR3 has 14 amino acids. Germline V lookup: CDR1 MNHEY, CDR2 SVGEGT. The V and J ends lost 0 bases and 7 bases, in that order; junction bases with no gene match: 4. Here the CDR3 reads CASSYSTGDPGYTF. The CDR3 region has the DNA TGTGCCAGCAGTTACTCGACAGGGGACCCTGGCTACACCTTC.

This chain uses TRBV5-1 with TRBJ2-1, with D perhaps TRBD2 (6 bases). The V end was cut by 4 bases, the J end by 9 bases, with 26 bases between. The CDR3 consists of 17 residues. The germline gives CDR1 SGHRS, CDR2 YFSETQ. DNA of the CDR3: TGCGCCAGCAGCCCCCCTGTCGCGGGGAAAGATGGCGGTGAGCAGTTCTTC. This translates into CASSPPVAGKDGGEQFF.

This clonotype was picked up many times. The rearrangement links TRBV27 to TRBJ2-7; 9 bases agree with TRBD2. The CDR3 has 18 amino acids. From germline, CDR1 is MNHEY and CDR2 SMNVEV (reference sequence). The V segment lost 4 bases and the J segment 4 bases; nucleotides outside the gene matches: 17. CDR3 sequence reads: CASSSRPPRTSENYEQYF. The DNA of the CDR3 is TGTGCCAGCAGTTCACGCCCCCCCCGGACTAGCGAGAATTACGAGCAGTACTTC.

Many counts were recorded for this clonotype. The chain couples TRBV29-1 to TRBJ2-1; D is possibly TRBD1 or TRBD2 (5 bases each). With 7 bases removed from V and 9 bases from J, the gap between germline ends came to 16 bases. The CDR3 totals 12 residues. The V gene's germline CDR1 is SQVTM and CDR2 ANQGSEA. The DNA for the CDR3 is TGCAGCGCGACAGAGGCGGGTAGTGAGCAGTTCTTC. This sequence encodes CSATEAGSEQFF.

This clonotype was detected only a few times. The rearrangement joins TRBV7-2 to TRBJ2-7, with TRBD2 as a possible D gene (7 bases). Trimming took off 5 bases at V and 0 bases at J, with 17 bases between the two ends. Germline V CDR1 and CDR2: SGHTA, FQGNSA. The CDR3 spans 16 residues. CDR3 nucleotide sequence: TGTGCCAGCAGCCAGAGGGGGGGAAGGAGCTCCTACGAGCAGTACTTC. Translating gives CASSQRGGRSSYEQYF.

This clonotype has more than one count but fewer than ten. The V gene is TRBV20-1, the J gene TRBJ2-2; a possible D gene is TRBD1 (5 bases). CDR1 is DFQATT, CDR2 SNEGSKA, per germline (reference sequence). The CDR3 sequence is 13 residues long. Trimming cost V 6 bases and J 9 bases, with 17 bases left between them. In DNA form, the CDR3 reads TGCAGTGCCCGGCGCCCCGACAGTTGGGAGCTGTTTTTT. It encodes CSARRPDSWELFF.

The table lists this clonotype with a few counts. V and J are TRBV10-3 and TRBJ2-1, with 8 bases lining up with TRBD2. After removal of 6 bases from V and 3 bases from J, the junction contained 16 bases not matched to a gene. Germline CDR1 is ENHRY and CDR2 is SYGVKD. The CDR3 consists of 18 residues. The CDR3 region is CAIRSNQGLAGNYNEQFF. As DNA, the CDR3 is TGTGCCATCAGAAGTAATCAAGGGCTAGCGGGCAACTACAATGAGCAGTTCTTC.

This rearrangement joins TRBV5-5 to TRBJ2-1; the D gene could be TRBD1 or TRBD2 (5 bases each). Deletions cut 2 bases from V and 10 bases from J, with 13 bases between. Looked up from germline, CDR1 is SGHKS and CDR2 is YYEKEE (reference sequence). CDR3 length equals 13 residues. In nucleotides, the CDR3 is TGTGCCAGCAGCTTCCGGGACCTCAGAGAGCAGTTCTTC. The encoded protein is CASSFRDLREQFF.

V usage is TRBV30 and J usage is TRBJ2-6, with TRBD2 as a possible D gene (5 bases). The CDR3 sequence is 15 residues long. The germline gives CDR1 GTSNPN, CDR2 SVGIG (reference sequence). V dropped 2 bases and J dropped 11 bases, with 19 bases sitting between them. CDR3 amino acids: CAWSIGVSVFDVLTF. In DNA, the CDR3 is TGTGCCTGGAGTATCGGGGTCAGCGTTTTCGACGTCCTGACTTTC. Complete variable domain (other parts from reference TRBV30 and TRBJ2-6): SQTIHQWPATLVQPVGSPLSLECTVEGTSNPNLYWYRQAAGRGLQLLFYSVGIGQISSEVPQNLSASRPQDRQFILSSKKLLLSDSGFYLCAWSIGVSVFDVLTFGAGSRLTVL.

A few counts support this clonotype. The chain is built from TRBV4-1 and TRBJ1-5; possibly TRBD1 for D (5 bases). CDR3 length: 15 amino acids. Trimming stripped 3 bases from V and 7 bases from J, with 16 bases between. Germline CDR1 and CDR2: MGHRA and YSYEKL. The CDR3 spells CASSHLGAGRQPQHF. Written as DNA, the CDR3 is TGCGCCAGCAGCCATCTCGGGGCCGGACGGCAGCCCCAGCATTTT.

The V gene is TRBV6-9, the J gene TRBJ2-7; 7 positions match TRBD1. The ends lost 10 bases at V and 2 bases at J; junction bases unmatched: 8. The CDR3 length is 13 residues. Germline-derived CDR1 and CDR2 are MNHGY and SVAAGI. The CDR3 nucleotides are TGTGCCAATTCACAGGGGTGGCCCTACGAGCAGTACTTC. As protein: CANSQGWPYEQYF.

This clonotype has only a few counts. The chain combines TRBV19 with TRBJ1-2, with 8 nucleotides matching TRBD1. Germline V lookup: CDR1 LNHDA, CDR2 SQIVND (reference sequence). CDR3 size: 14 residues. The V gene end was trimmed by 9 bases and the J gene end by 7 bases; junction bases not matched to a gene: 13. The CDR3: CASNDQDRVPGYTF. CDR3 coding DNA: TGTGCCAGCAACGACCAGGACAGGGTACCTGGCTACACCTTC. Full variable domain (missing parts from reference TRBV19 and TRBJ1-2): DGGITQSPKYLFRKEGQNVTLSCEQNLNHDAMYWYRQDPGQGLRLIYYSQIVNDFQKGDIAEGYSVSREKKESFPLTVTSAQKNPTAFYLCASNDQDRVPGYTFGSGTRLTVV.

Only a few counts were recorded for this clonotype. The chain has TRBV9 and TRBJ2-2, with D perhaps TRBD2 (6 bases). Trimming stripped 0 bases from V and 4 bases from J, with 10 bases between. CDR1 is SGDLS, CDR2 YYNGEE, per germline. The CDR3 runs to 15 residues. CDR3 sequence reads: CASSVGREGTGELFF. CDR3 bases: TGTGCCAGCAGCGTAGGGAGGGAAGGCACCGGGGAGCTGTTTTTT.

This clonotype has just a few counts. CDR3 sequence: CASSQTNRDEQFF. CDR3 bases: TGTGCCAGCAGCCAAACGAACAGGGATGAGCAGTTCTTC. The chain is built from TRBV9 and TRBJ2-1; possibly TRBD1 for D (6 bases). Trimming stripped 4 bases from V and 8 bases from J, with 13 bases between. Per germline, CDR1 SGDLS and CDR2 YYNGEE. The CDR3 is 13 residues long.

The chain has TRBV19 and TRBJ2-1, with D tentatively TRBD1 (6 bases). Trimming left V 5 bases short and J 15 bases short, with 11 bases between. CDR1 LNHDA and CDR2 SQIVND come from the germline V gene (reference sequence). The CDR3 loop spans 10 amino acids. CDR3 in amino acids: CASSGGRLFF. CDR3 in DNA: TGTGCCAGTAGTGGGGGCAGGCTGTTCTTC.

This clonotype was seen repeatedly, ten times or more. This chain links TRBV5-1 with TRBJ2-5; 8 bases agree with TRBD2. Germline CDR1 reads SGHRS; CDR2 reads YFSETQ. This CDR3 has 15 amino acids. Trimming removed 4 bases from V and 3 bases from J; junction bases left unmatched: 8. Here the CDR3 DNA reads TGCGCCAGCAGCCGCGCGGGGGGTGGAGAAGAGACCCAGTACTTC. Its translation is CASSRAGGGEETQYF.

The rearrangement uses TRBV5-1 and TRBJ2-7; D is unresolved. The germline V gene encodes CDR1 SGHRS and CDR2 YFSETQ. V lost 5 bases and J lost 0, with 15 bases in between. This CDR3 is built from 15 residues. The CDR3 here is CASSPRLGSSYEQYF. CDR3 nucleotide sequence: TGCGCCAGCAGTCCGAGACTGGGTAGCTCCTACGAGCAGTACTTC.